This TCR beta chain was sequenced for a study of cytomegalovirus exposure and HLA in healthy donors. Points from the study as a whole: Later analysis found that TCR beta chains associated with HLA were more clonally expanded than other, equally common chains. For cytomegalovirus status, the classifier reportedly gave diagnoses with high specificity and sensitivity.

Notes on this clone: Its antigen is not identified.

In the PCR, 60 Vbeta and 13 Jbeta primers were used. Profiling relied on immunoSEQ multiplex PCR, and the TCRdb table lists in-frame clones only, not all of them. The sample consists of fewer than 95,000 clones, approximately 80% of them appearing once. Nominal health characterized the donors when sampled, though unrecorded immune exposures were likely. Specimen: PBMCs. The clonotype originates from a man aged 18-30 years in good health and CMV-seronegative.

The CDR3 coding sequence is TGCGCCAGCAGCTTGGTAGCGGGGGCCACAGATACGCAGTATTTT. It translates to CASSLVAGATDTQYF. The chain carries TRBV5-1 and TRBJ2-3; TRBD2 matches 9 bases. The CDR3 spans 15 residues. Germline V gene lookup returns CDR1 SGHRS and CDR2 YFSETQ. V was clipped by 0 bases and J by 2 bases; unmatched bases: 1.